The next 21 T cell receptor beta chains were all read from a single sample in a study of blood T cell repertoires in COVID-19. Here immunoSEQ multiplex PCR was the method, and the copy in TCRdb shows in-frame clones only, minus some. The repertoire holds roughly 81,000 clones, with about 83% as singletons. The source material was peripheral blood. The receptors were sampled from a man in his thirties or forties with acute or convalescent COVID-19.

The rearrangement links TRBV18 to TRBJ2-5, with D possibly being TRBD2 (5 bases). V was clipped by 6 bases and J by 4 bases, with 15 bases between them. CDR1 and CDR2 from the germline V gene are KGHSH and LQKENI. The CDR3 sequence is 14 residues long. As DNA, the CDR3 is TGTGCCAGCTCCCCCACTCGGGGTTTAGAGACCCAGTACTTC. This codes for CASSPTRGLETQYF. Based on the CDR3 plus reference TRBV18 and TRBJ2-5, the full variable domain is NAGVMQNPRHLVRRRGQEARLRCSPMKGHSHVYWYRQLPEEGLKFMVYLQKENIIDESGMPKERFSAEFPKEGPSILRIQQVVRGDSAAYFCASSPTRGLETQYFGPGTRLLVL.

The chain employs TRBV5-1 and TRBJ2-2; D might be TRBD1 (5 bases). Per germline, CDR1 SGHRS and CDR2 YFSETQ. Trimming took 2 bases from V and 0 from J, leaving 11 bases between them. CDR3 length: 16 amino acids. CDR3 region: CASSLQAGSNTGELFF. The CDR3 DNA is TGCGCCAGCAGCTTACAGGCAGGCTCGAACACCGGGGAGCTGTTTTTT. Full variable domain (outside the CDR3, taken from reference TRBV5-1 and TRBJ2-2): KAGVTQTPRYLIKTRGQQVTLSCSPISGHRSVSWYQQTPGQGLQFLFEYFSETQRNKGNFPGRFSGRQFSNSRSEMNVSTLELGDSALYLCASSLQAGSNTGELFFGEGSRLTVL.

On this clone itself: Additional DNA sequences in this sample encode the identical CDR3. CDR3 amino acids: CASSKKDTGGANYGYTF. CDR3 sequence (DNA): TGTGCCAGCAGCAAAAAGGATACCGGAGGTGCTAACTATGGCTACACTTTC. The chain joins TRBV21-1 to TRBJ1-2. TRBV21-1 is reported as a pseudogene. This CDR3 contains 17 residues.

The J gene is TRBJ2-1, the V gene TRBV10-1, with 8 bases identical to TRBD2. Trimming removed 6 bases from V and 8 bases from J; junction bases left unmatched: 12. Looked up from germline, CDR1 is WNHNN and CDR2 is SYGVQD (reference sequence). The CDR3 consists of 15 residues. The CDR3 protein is CASSANEAGVDEQFF. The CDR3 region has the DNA TGCGCCAGCAGCGCAAATGAAGCGGGAGTAGATGAGCAGTTCTTC.

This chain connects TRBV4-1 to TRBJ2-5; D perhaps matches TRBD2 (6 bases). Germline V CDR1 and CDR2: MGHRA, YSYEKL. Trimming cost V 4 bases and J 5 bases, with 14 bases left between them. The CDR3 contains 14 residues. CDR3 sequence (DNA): TGCGCCAGCAGCCTTGGCGGGATGCGGGAGACCCAGTACTTC. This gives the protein CASSLGGMRETQYF.

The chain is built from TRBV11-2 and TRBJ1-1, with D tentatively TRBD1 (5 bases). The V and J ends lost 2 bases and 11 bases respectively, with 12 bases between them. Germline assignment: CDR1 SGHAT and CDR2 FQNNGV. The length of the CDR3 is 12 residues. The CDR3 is CASSLRGFVAFF. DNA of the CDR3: TGTGCCAGCAGCTTAAGGGGTTTCGTTGCTTTCTTT.

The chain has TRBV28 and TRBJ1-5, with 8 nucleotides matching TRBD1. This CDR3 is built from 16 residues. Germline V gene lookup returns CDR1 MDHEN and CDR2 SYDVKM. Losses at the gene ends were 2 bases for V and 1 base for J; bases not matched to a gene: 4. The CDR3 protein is CASSLRTGKSNQPQHF. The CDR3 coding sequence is TGTGCCAGCAGTTTAAGGACAGGGAAGAGCAATCAGCCCCAGCATTTT.

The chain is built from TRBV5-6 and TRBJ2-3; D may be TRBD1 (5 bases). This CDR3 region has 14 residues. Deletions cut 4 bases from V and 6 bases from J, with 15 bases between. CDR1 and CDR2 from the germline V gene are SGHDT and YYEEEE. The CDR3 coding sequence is TGTGCCAGCAGCCCAGGGCCTGATAGTGATACGCAGTATTTT. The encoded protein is CASSPGPDSDTQYF. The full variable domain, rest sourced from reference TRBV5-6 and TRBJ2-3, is DAGVTQSPTHLIKTRGQQVTLRCSPKSGHDTVSWYQQALGQGPQFIFQYYEEEERQRGNFPDRFSGHQFPNYSSELNVNALLLGDSALYLCASSPGPDSDTQYFGPGTRLTVL.

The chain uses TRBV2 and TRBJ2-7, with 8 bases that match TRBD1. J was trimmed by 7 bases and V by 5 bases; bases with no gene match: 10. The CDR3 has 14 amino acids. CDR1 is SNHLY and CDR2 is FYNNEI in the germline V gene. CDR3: CASSWTGLSREQYF. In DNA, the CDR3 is TGTGCCAGCAGTTGGACAGGGTTGTCGCGTGAGCAGTACTTC.

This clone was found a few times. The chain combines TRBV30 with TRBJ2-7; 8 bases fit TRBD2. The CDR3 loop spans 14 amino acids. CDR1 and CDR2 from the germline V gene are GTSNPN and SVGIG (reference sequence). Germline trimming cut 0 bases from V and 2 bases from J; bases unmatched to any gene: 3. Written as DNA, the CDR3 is TGTGCCTGGAGTGTACAAGCGGGAGCCTACGAGCAGTACTTC. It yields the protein CAWSVQAGAYEQYF.

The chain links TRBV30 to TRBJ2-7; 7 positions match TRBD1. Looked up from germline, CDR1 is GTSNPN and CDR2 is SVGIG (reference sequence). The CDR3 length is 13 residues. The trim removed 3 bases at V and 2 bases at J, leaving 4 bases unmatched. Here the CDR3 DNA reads TGTGCCTGGAGCGTACAGGGGACCTACGAGCAGTACTTC. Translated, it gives CAWSVQGTYEQYF.

The CDR3: CAWSQWNTEAFF. CDR3 sequence (DNA): TGTGCCTGGAGTCAGTGGAACACTGAAGCTTTCTTT. The gene calls are TRBV30 and TRBJ1-1, with unresolved D. The CDR3 runs to 12 residues. V was shortened by 2 bases and J by 1 base, with 5 bases between the two germline ends. Looked up from germline, CDR1 is GTSNPN and CDR2 is SVGIG (reference sequence).

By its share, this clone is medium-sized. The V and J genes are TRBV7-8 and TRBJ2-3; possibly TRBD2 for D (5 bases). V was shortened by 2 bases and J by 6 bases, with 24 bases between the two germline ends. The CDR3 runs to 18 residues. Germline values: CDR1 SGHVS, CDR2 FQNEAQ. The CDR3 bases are TGTGCCAGCAGCTTAACATCGGAATCGGGGAAAACTTCGGATACGCAGTATTTT. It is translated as CASSLTSESGKTSDTQYF.

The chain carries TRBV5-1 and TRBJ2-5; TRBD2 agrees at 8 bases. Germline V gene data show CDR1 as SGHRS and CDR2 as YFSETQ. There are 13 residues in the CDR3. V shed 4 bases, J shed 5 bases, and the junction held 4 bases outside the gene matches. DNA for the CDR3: TGCGCCAGCAGCCCGGGGGGGCGGGAGACCCAGTACTTC. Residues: CASSPGGRETQYF.

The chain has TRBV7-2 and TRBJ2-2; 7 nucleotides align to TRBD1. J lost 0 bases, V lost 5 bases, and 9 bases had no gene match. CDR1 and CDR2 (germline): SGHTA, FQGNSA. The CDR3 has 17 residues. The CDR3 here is CASSDPTGTANTGELFF. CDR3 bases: TGTGCCAGCAGCGATCCGACAGGGACCGCGAACACCGGGGAGCTGTTTTTT.

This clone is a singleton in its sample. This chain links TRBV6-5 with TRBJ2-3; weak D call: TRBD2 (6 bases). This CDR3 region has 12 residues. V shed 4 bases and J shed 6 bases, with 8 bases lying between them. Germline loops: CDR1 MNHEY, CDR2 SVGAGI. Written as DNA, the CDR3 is TGTGCCAGCAGTTTCCGGGGGGATACGCAGTATTTT. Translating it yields CASSFRGDTQYF.

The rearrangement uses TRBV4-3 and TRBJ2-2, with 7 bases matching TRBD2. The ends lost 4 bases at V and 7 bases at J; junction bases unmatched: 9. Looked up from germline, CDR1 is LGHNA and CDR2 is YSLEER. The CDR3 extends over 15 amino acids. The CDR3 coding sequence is TGCGCCAGCAGCCCAAGGGAGGGCTTCATCGGGGAGCTGTTTTTT. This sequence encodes CASSPREGFIGELFF.

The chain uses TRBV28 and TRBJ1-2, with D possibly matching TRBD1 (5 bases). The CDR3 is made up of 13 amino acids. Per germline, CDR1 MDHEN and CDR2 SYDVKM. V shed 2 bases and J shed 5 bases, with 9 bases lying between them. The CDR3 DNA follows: TGTGCCAGCAGTTTAGTGGGGCTATATGGCTACACCTTC. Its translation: CASSLVGLYGYTF.

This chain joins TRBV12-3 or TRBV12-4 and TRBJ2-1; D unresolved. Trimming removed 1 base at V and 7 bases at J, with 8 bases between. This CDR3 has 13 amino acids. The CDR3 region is CASSLVADNEQFF. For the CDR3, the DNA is TGTGCCAGCAGTTTAGTAGCTGATAATGAGCAGTTCTTC.

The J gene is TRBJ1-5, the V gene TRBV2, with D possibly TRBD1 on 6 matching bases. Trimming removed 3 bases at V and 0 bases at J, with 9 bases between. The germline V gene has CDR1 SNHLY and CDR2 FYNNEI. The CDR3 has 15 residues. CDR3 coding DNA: TGTGCCAGCAGTGAGGGACACAATAGCAATCAGCCCCAGCATTTT. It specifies CASSEGHNSNQPQHF.

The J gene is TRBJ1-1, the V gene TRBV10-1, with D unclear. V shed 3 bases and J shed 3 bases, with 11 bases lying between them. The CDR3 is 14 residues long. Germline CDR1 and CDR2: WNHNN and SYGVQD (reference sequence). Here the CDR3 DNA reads TGCGCCAGCAGTGAAAGCGGAAAGGACACTGAAGCTTTCTTT. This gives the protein CASSESGKDTEAFF.